The 30 T cell receptor beta chains below come from one sample, sequenced in a study of beta chain features in type 1 diabetes. Study conclusions and caveats: For Type 1 diabetes patients, all four CD4+ subsets carried TCRB CDR3s that were moderately but significantly shorter.

The investigators reverse transcribed all of the isolated RNA, so they sequenced expressed TCRB transcripts. The repertoire was sequenced with immunoSEQ multiplex PCR; TCRdb's copy has only in-frame clones and lacks some. The sample includes 500,000 to 800,000 clones, over 10% of them seen just once. These TCRs are of unknown antigen specificity. Sequencing was performed on naive CD4+ T cells from blood. These receptor sequences come from a man in his thirties or forties with type 1 diabetes.

The V and J genes are TRBV5-6 and TRBJ2-1; possibly TRBD2 for D (5 bases). The CDR3 has 14 residues. Germline assignment: CDR1 SGHDT and CDR2 YYEEEE. V lost 1 base to trimming and J lost 7 bases, with 12 bases between them. CDR3 sequence: CASSLFGVDNEQFF. CDR3 DNA sequence: TGTGCCAGCAGCTTGTTCGGGGTTGATAATGAGCAGTTCTTC.

This CDR3 is CSVTGTGATNTEAFF. CDR3 DNA sequence: TGCAGCGTAACCGGGACAGGGGCGACGAACACTGAAGCTTTCTTT. The J gene is TRBJ1-1, the V gene TRBV29-1, with 10 bases identical to TRBD1. V lost 6 bases and J lost 1; bases outside the gene matches: 8. Germline loops: CDR1 SQVTM, CDR2 ANQGSEA. CDR3 length equals 15 residues.

This clone was detected a few times. The chain couples TRBV7-2 to TRBJ2-1; 9 bases are shared with TRBD2. This CDR3 has 14 amino acids. Germline CDR1 SGHTA, CDR2 FQGNSA. V was pared by 3 bases and J by 5 bases, with 2 bases of the junction left unmatched. Here the CDR3 reads CASSFSGGHNEQFF. For the CDR3, the DNA is TGTGCCAGCAGCTTTAGCGGGGGACACAATGAGCAGTTCTTC.

The chain is built from TRBV10-3 and TRBJ2-7; 10 positions match TRBD1. This CDR3 is built from 14 residues. CDR1 is ENHRY and CDR2 is SYGVKD in the germline V gene. The V segment lost 6 bases and the J segment 3 bases; nucleotides outside the gene matches: 5. The CDR3 bases are TGTGCCATCAGCGGGACAGGGGACGTCTACGAGCAGTACTTC. Translated: CAISGTGDVYEQYF.

The rearrangement links TRBV5-4 to TRBJ2-7; 9 nucleotides match TRBD1. J lost 6 bases, V lost 1 base, and 5 bases had no gene match. Germline CDR1 SGHNT, CDR2 YYREEE (reference sequence). The CDR3 is made up of 14 amino acids. This CDR3 reads CASSLRRTGVEQYF. For the CDR3, the DNA is TGTGCCAGCAGCTTGCGGCGGACAGGGGTCGAGCAGTACTTC.

The chain recombines TRBV11-2 with TRBJ1-5; maybe TRBD1 (5 bases). Germline CDR1 is SGHAT and CDR2 is FQNNGV. This CDR3 spans 15 amino acids. Trimming left V 4 bases short and J 1 base short, with 11 bases between. The DNA for the CDR3 is TGTGCCAGCAGCTCCCTGGGGGGAAGCAATCAGCCCCAGCATTTT. Translated: CASSSLGGSNQPQHF.

In its sample, this clone was seen a few times. The J gene is TRBJ2-5, the V gene TRBV7-2; D gene unclear. Germline CDR1 is SGHTA and CDR2 is FQGNSA. The CDR3 spans 14 residues. With 0 bases removed from V and 4 bases from J, the gap between germline ends came to 9 bases. The CDR3: CASSLAPGGETQYF. Written as DNA, the CDR3 is TGTGCCAGCAGCTTAGCGCCCGGCGGAGAGACCCAGTACTTC.

CDR3 in amino acids: CASSTGTSGETDTQYF. Written as DNA, the CDR3 is TGTGCCAGCAGCACCGGGACTAGCGGGGAGACGGATACGCAGTATTTT. The J gene is TRBJ2-3, the V gene TRBV5-6, with 13 bases that match TRBD2. Germline trimming cut 4 bases from V and 6 bases from J; bases unmatched to any gene: 8. The germline V gene encodes CDR1 SGHDT and CDR2 YYEEEE. CDR3 length equals 16 residues.

This clone was recorded a few times. The V gene is TRBV30, the J gene TRBJ2-3; TRBD2 matches 11 bases. The ends lost 3 bases at V and 4 bases at J; junction bases unmatched: 12. The CDR3 spans 17 residues. Germline loops: CDR1 GTSNPN, CDR2 SVGIG (reference sequence). DNA for the CDR3: TGTGCCTGGAGGGCTAGCGGGGGGTATTTAAGGGCAGATACGCAGTATTTT. Its translation: CAWRASGGYLRADTQYF.

This rearrangement joins TRBV7-9 to TRBJ2-3; D uncertain. The CDR3 is made up of 13 amino acids. V lost 9 bases, J lost 3 bases, and 13 bases lay in between. Germline CDR1 SEHNR, CDR2 FQNEAQ (reference sequence). Here the CDR3 reads CASVLVRTDTQYF. The DNA for the CDR3 is TGTGCCAGTGTCCTTGTGAGGACAGATACGCAGTATTTT.

The rearrangement uses TRBV13 and TRBJ1-3, with 8 nucleotides matching TRBD1. This CDR3 comprises 15 residues. V was pared by 6 bases and J by 4 bases, with 8 bases of the junction left unmatched. Germline CDR1 PRHDT, CDR2 FYEKMQ (reference sequence). This CDR3 reads CASSLQGARGNTIYF. DNA for the CDR3: TGTGCCAGCAGTCTCCAGGGGGCGCGCGGAAACACCATATATTTT.

V gene TRBV7-9 combines with J gene TRBJ1-6; D not resolved. The V and J ends lost 5 bases and 7 bases respectively, with 6 bases between them. Germline V gene lookup returns CDR1 SEHNR and CDR2 FQNEAQ (reference sequence). The CDR3 spans 12 residues. In nucleotides, the CDR3 is TGTGCCAGCAGCCCCCTAAATTCACCCCTCCACTTT. Encoded protein: CASSPLNSPLHF.

The CDR3: CASRASGTAYEQYF. The CDR3 DNA reads TGTGCCAGCAGAGCCTCCGGGACAGCCTACGAGCAGTACTTC. The V call is TRBV25-1, the J call TRBJ2-7; TRBD1 aligns across 7 bases. Germline V gives CDR1 MGHDK, CDR2 SYGVNS. The CDR3 runs to 14 residues. V gave up 6 bases and J gave up 2 bases; unmatched junction bases: 7.

This clone was seen only once. This chain uses TRBV7-2 with TRBJ1-6, with unresolved D. V gave up 1 base and J gave up 8 bases, with 6 bases separating them. This CDR3 contains 13 residues. Germline-derived CDR1 and CDR2 are SGHTA and FQGNSA. The CDR3 region is CASSLGTYSPLHF. The CDR3 DNA reads as TGTGCCAGCAGCTTAGGGACCTATTCACCCCTCCACTTT.

The J gene is TRBJ2-6, the V gene TRBV27, with TRBD1 identical over 8 bases. CDR1 is MNHEY, CDR2 SMNVEV, per germline (reference sequence). Trimming removed 5 bases from V and 2 bases from J; junction bases left unmatched: 11. This CDR3 contains 18 residues. The CDR3 nucleotides read TGTGCCAGCAGTGCGTGGACAGGGCTGGCTGCTGGGGCCAACGTCCTGACTTTC. As protein: CASSAWTGLAAGANVLTF.

This chain links TRBV30 with TRBJ1-4; no definite D call. CDR3 length equals 14 residues. The germline gives CDR1 GTSNPN, CDR2 SVGIG (reference sequence). Trimming removed 2 bases at V and 8 bases at J, with 15 bases between. CDR3 in DNA: TGTGCCTGGAGTCCTTGGGGAAAGAAAGAAAAACTGTTTTTT. Its protein is CAWSPWGKKEKLFF.

CDR3 protein: CASSRPTDSPLHF. Here the CDR3 DNA reads TGTGCCAGTAGCCGACCGACAGATTCACCCCTCCACTTT. This chain connects TRBV19 to TRBJ1-6; TRBD1 might be the D (5 bases). Trimming removed 6 bases from V and 8 bases from J, with 11 bases in between. Germline CDR1 is LNHDA and CDR2 is SQIVND (reference sequence). The CDR3 runs to 13 residues.

This clone was counted a few times. V gene TRBV5-4 combines with J gene TRBJ2-5, with D hard to call. V was cut by 2 bases and J by 3 bases, with 8 bases left in between. CDR3 length equals 13 residues. Germline CDR1 is SGHNT and CDR2 is YYREEE (reference sequence). The chain's CDR3 is CASSFQSEETQYF. The CDR3, as DNA: TGTGCCAGCAGCTTTCAGAGTGAAGAGACCCAGTACTTC.

V and J are TRBV6-5 and TRBJ1-5; the D is unclear. CDR3 length: 15 residues. Germline V lookup: CDR1 MNHEY, CDR2 SVGAGI. The V end was cut by 8 bases, the J end by 1 base, with 15 bases between. For the CDR3, the DNA is TGTGCCAGCGGTGGAAGGGAGGGAAGCAATCAGCCCCAGCATTTT. Translating it yields CASGGREGSNQPQHF.

This clone turned up a few times. The chain joins TRBV9 to TRBJ2-3, with D tentatively TRBD2 (5 bases). V shed 4 bases and J shed 3 bases, with 9 bases lying between them. This CDR3 is 13 amino acids long. The germline gives CDR1 SGDLS, CDR2 YYNGEE. The CDR3 DNA reads as TGTGCCAGCAGCTCCGGACTGACAGATACGCAGTATTTT. It specifies CASSSGLTDTQYF.

The V call is TRBV30, the J call TRBJ1-3; D is uncertain. From germline, CDR1 is GTSNPN and CDR2 SVGIG (reference sequence). This CDR3 comprises 14 residues. The CDR3 coding sequence is TGTGCAACCGTCCCCCCACTGACTGGAAACACCATATATTTT. Its protein is CATVPPLTGNTIYF.

J is TRBJ1-2 and V is TRBV10-3, with TRBD1 identical over 8 bases. The CDR3 contains 14 residues. The J segment lost 2 bases and the V segment lost 4 bases, leaving 3 bases of the junction unmatched. CDR1 is ENHRY, CDR2 SYGVKD, per germline. Here the CDR3 DNA reads TGTGCCATCAGTGGAAACAGGGGGAACTATGGCTACACCTTC. This sequence encodes CAISGNRGNYGYTF.

In this sample, this clone turned up a few times. This chain connects TRBV5-1 to TRBJ1-2; D unclear. Trimming pared 1 base from V and 3 bases from J, leaving 7 bases between. The CDR3 is 13 amino acids. Germline V lookup: CDR1 SGHRS, CDR2 YFSETQ. CDR3 region: CASSLWADYGYTF. CDR3 DNA sequence: TGCGCCAGCAGCTTGTGGGCAGACTATGGCTACACCTTC.

This clone occurred a few times. CDR3 residues: CASSLSRQETQYF. The CDR3 DNA is TGTGCCAGCAGTTTATCTCGCCAAGAGACCCAGTACTTC. The rearrangement uses TRBV27 and TRBJ2-5; D unclear. Germline V gives CDR1 MNHEY, CDR2 SMNVEV (reference sequence). V lost 0 bases and J 1 base, leaving 3 bases between the germline ends. The CDR3 spans 13 residues.

This clone was counted only a few times. The DNA for the CDR3 is TGCGCCAGCAGCTTGGCGGGGGGGACCCTGTACAATGAGCAGTTCTTC. This translates into CASSLAGGTLYNEQFF. The V gene is TRBV5-1, the J gene TRBJ2-1; 8 positions match TRBD2. This CDR3 is 16 amino acids long. The junction had 6 bases not matched to a gene; V was cut back by 0 bases and J by 4 bases. The V gene's germline CDR1 is SGHRS and CDR2 YFSETQ.

Points on this clone: The same CDR3 can be traced to other DNA sequences in this sample. The rearrangement joins TRBV7-2 to TRBJ1-3, with D hard to call. The V gene lost 5 bases and the J gene lost 0 bases, with 8 bases spanning the gap. The germline V gene has CDR1 SGHTA and CDR2 FQGNSA. This CDR3 comprises 14 residues. The CDR3 DNA is TGTGCCAGCAGCCCTGACACCTCTGGAAACACCATATATTTT. Encoded protein: CASSPDTSGNTIYF.

In its sample, this clone was seen a few times. Other DNA sequences of this sample code for an identical CDR3. The chain carries TRBV2 and TRBJ1-5, with 8 positions matching TRBD1. From germline, CDR1 is SNHLY and CDR2 FYNNEI. The CDR3 length is 13 residues. Germline trimming cut 5 bases from V and 4 bases from J; bases unmatched to any gene: 1. For the CDR3, the DNA is TGTGCCAGCAGTCGACAGGGGAATCAGCCCCAGCATTTT. It translates to CASSRQGNQPQHF.

This clone was seen a few times. This chain uses TRBV28 with TRBJ1-5, with 10 bases identical to TRBD1. Germline CDR1 is MDHEN and CDR2 is SYDVKM. This CDR3 contains 15 residues. V lost 4 bases, J lost 11 bases, and 11 bases stayed unmatched. In DNA form, the CDR3 reads TGTGCCAGCAGTTCGCCGGGACAGGGGCCCCACGCCCAGCATTTT. This encodes CASSSPGQGPHAQHF. Full variable domain (missing parts from reference TRBV28 and TRBJ1-5): DVKVTQSSRYLVKRTGEKVFLECVQDMDHENMFWYRQDPGLGLRLIYFSYDVKMKEKGDIPEGYSVSREKKERFSLILESASTNQTSMYLCASSSPGQGPHAQHFGDGTRLSIL.

This clone was found a few times. V is TRBV7-2 and J is TRBJ2-3; TRBD1 matches 8 bases. CDR3 size: 16 residues. Germline loops: CDR1 SGHTA, CDR2 FQGNSA. V lost 1 base and J lost 3; bases outside the gene matches: 6. The CDR3 reads CASSLGQGARTDTQYF. In DNA form, the CDR3 reads TGTGCCAGCAGCTTAGGGCAGGGGGCGCGAACAGATACGCAGTATTTT.

The rearrangement joins TRBV7-2 to TRBJ1-6, with D unresolved. Per the germline V gene, CDR1 is SGHTA and CDR2 is FQGNSA. This CDR3 comprises 13 residues. Between the trimmed V and J ends, which lost 1 base and 11 bases, there was a span of 9 bases. The CDR3 DNA follows: TGTGCCAGCAGCTTAGGTTCCGAACCACCCCTCCACTTT. It codes for CASSLGSEPPLHF.